The table lists the clone carrying this T cell receptor beta chain with a count of one. The antigen remains undetermined. Sequence at one end of the junction differs from germline and may be a read error. Germline-derived CDR1 and CDR2 are MDHEN and SYDVKM. The CDR3 loop spans 16 amino acids. PCR used 60 Vbeta primers and 13 Jbeta primers. TCRdb keeps only in-frame clones here, not all; method: immunoSEQ multiplex PCR. This table holds about 150,000 clones, around 78% found once. The entry originates in a study of cytomegalovirus exposure and HLA in healthy donors. Study-wide results and caveats: Rates of TCR association differed by HLA locus in a later analysis, with DRB1 highest and HLA-C lowest. Most TCR sequences were rare, but some public TCRs occurred in many donors. TRBV6-2, TRBV6-3 and other indistinguishable V segments were excluded.

The donors (healthy individuals) were bone marrow donors. The chain is built from TRBV28 and TRBJ2-1, with TRBD2 matching 12 bases. The TCR originated in a woman between 18 and 30 years old in good health and CMV-seronegative. Specimen: PBMCs. The CDR3 spells CASSSRLAGGYNERFF. For the CDR3, the DNA is TGTGCCAGCAGTTCCCGGCTAGCGGGGGGGTACAATGAGCGGTTCTTC.